This passage covers 23 T cell receptor beta chains from one sample sequenced in a study of blood T cell repertoires in COVID-19. Sequenced by immunoSEQ multiplex PCR; TCRdb stores in-frame clones only, minus some. The sample lists 200,000 to 250,000 clones, 75% to 85% seen once, with approximately 5.2% in the top ten. The sample comprised peripheral blood. The receptors originated from a woman aged 70-85 years with COVID-19, enrolled during active disease.

A note on this clone: This specimen includes other DNA sequences encoding the same CDR3. V is TRBV5-5 and J is TRBJ1-2, with 7 bases fitting TRBD1. The CDR3 has 15 residues. The V segment lost 3 bases and the J segment 4 bases; nucleotides outside the gene matches: 9. CDR1 SGHKS and CDR2 YYEKEE come from the germline V gene (reference sequence). CDR3 DNA sequence: TGTGCCAGCAGCTCCAGACAGGGCCCCCTCTATGGCTACACCTTC. It translates to CASSSRQGPLYGYTF.

The CDR3 protein is CATSPSLGLAVDEQFF. CDR3 DNA: TGTGCCACCAGTCCGAGCCTCGGGCTAGCGGTCGATGAGCAGTTCTTC. The chain couples TRBV15 to TRBJ2-1, with 7 bases fitting TRBD2. CDR3 size: 16 residues. In germline, CDR1 is LNHNV, CDR2 YYDKDF (reference sequence). V lost 6 bases to trimming and J lost 8 bases; unmatched junction nucleotides: 16. The full variable domain, with the rest looked up from reference TRBV15 and TRBJ2-1, is DAMVIQNPRYQVTQFGKPVTLSCSQTLNHNVMYWYQQKSSQAPKLLFHYYDKDFNNEADTPDNFQSRRPNTSFCFLDIRSPGLGDTAMYLCATSPSLGLAVDEQFFGPGTRLTVL.

The CDR3 loop reads CASSYFRGEQYF. The CDR3 DNA is TGTGCCAGCAGTTACTTTAGGGGCGAGCAGTACTTC. This sequence joins TRBV6-5 and TRBJ2-7; D might be TRBD1 (5 bases). The V end lost 1 base, the J end lost 6 bases, and 7 bases lay between the germline ends. In germline, CDR1 is MNHEY, CDR2 SVGAGI. The CDR3 runs to 12 residues.

V is TRBV6-4 and J is TRBJ2-1; TRBD1 matches at 7 bases. CDR3 length: 17 amino acids. V lost 0 bases and J lost 7; bases outside the gene matches: 12. CDR1 is MRHNA and CDR2 is SNTAGT in the germline V gene. CDR3 residues: CASSDSLDRTCRNEQFF. As DNA, the CDR3 is TGTGCCAGCAGTGACTCGTTGGACAGGACGTGTCGGAATGAGCAGTTCTTC.

This rearrangement joins TRBV9 to TRBJ2-5, with D maybe TRBD2 (6 bases). Trimming left V 4 bases short and J 1 base short, with 8 bases between. The length of the CDR3 is 13 residues. Per germline, CDR1 SGDLS and CDR2 YYNGEE. Here the CDR3 DNA reads TGTGCCAGCAGCCCGGGACTCCAAGAGACCCAGTACTTC. Translating gives CASSPGLQETQYF.

About this clone itself: At one of its ends the junction is not consistent with the germline gene, which may arise from a read error. V and J are TRBV12-5 and TRBJ2-1; TRBD2 agrees at 10 bases. This CDR3 has 13 residues. The germline V gene has CDR1 LGHNT and CDR2 FRNRAP. CDR3 DNA sequence: TGTGCTAGTGGTTTGAGCCCAGCGGGAGGGTCGATCTTC. Translating it yields CASGLSPAGGSIF.

The rearrangement links TRBV5-8 to TRBJ2-7; weak D call: TRBD1 (5 bases). The CDR3 sequence is 15 residues long. The germline gives CDR1 SGHTS, CDR2 YDEGEE. V lost 3 bases, J lost 1 base, and 14 bases lay in between. The CDR3 region is CASSWVTASSYEQYF. The CDR3, as DNA: TGTGCCAGCAGCTGGGTGACAGCGAGTTCCTACGAGCAGTACTTC.

The rearrangement joins TRBV28 to TRBJ1-2, with a possible D match to TRBD1 (6 bases). The CDR3 covers 15 residues. Germline V lookup: CDR1 MDHEN, CDR2 SYDVKM. V dropped 6 bases and J dropped 4 bases, with 18 bases sitting between them. CDR3 residues: CASSRAGTRFYGYTF. The CDR3 region has the DNA TGTGCCAGCAGCCGCGCAGGGACACGGTTCTATGGCTACACCTTC.

This sequence joins TRBV29-1 and TRBJ1-2; TRBD1 is a possible D gene (6 bases). The CDR3 covers 12 residues. With 8 bases removed from V and 8 bases from J, the gap between germline ends came to 18 bases. CDR1 is SQVTM and CDR2 is ANQGSEA in the germline V gene. This CDR3 is CSPEQGFDGYTF. CDR3 sequence (DNA): TGCAGCCCAGAACAGGGTTTTGACGGCTACACCTTC.

This sequence joins TRBV28 and TRBJ1-1, with TRBD1 as a possible D gene (6 bases). The CDR3 runs 14 residues. CDR1 and CDR2 (germline): MDHEN, SYDVKM. With 2 bases removed from V and 6 bases from J, the gap between germline ends came to 13 bases. The CDR3 reads CASSLGRQAAEAFF. The CDR3 DNA follows: TGTGCCAGCAGTTTAGGGCGACAGGCGGCTGAAGCTTTCTTT.

This chain links TRBV6-5 with TRBJ1-1; D remains unclear. The V and J ends lost 4 bases and 4 bases respectively, with 13 bases between them. Germline lookup yields CDR1 MNHEY and CDR2 SVGAGI. The length of the CDR3 is 14 residues. The CDR3 nucleotides are TGTGCCAGCAGTTCGCCCGGGATCCGCACTGAAGCTTTCTTT. Translating gives CASSSPGIRTEAFF.

The chain links TRBV6-5 to TRBJ2-1, with 7 bases that match TRBD2. Germline CDR1 reads MNHEY; CDR2 reads SVGAGI. This CDR3 comprises 14 residues. V shed 4 bases and J 0 bases; nucleotides not matched to a gene: 0. The DNA of the CDR3 is TGTGCCAGCAGTTCTAGCGGCTCCTACAATGAGCAGTTCTTC. The encoded protein is CASSSSGSYNEQFF.

J is TRBJ1-5 and V is TRBV19, with 7 bases matching TRBD1. V dropped 6 bases and J dropped 2; count of bases not matched to a gene: 10. The CDR3 totals 16 residues. In germline, CDR1 is LNHDA, CDR2 SQIVND (reference sequence). The CDR3 DNA reads as TGTGCCAGTAGCCCAATACAGGGGCAAGGCAATCAGCCCCAGCATTTT. Translated: CASSPIQGQGNQPQHF.

The chain is built from TRBV18 and TRBJ2-5; D is undetermined. The CDR3 runs 14 residues. V lost 3 bases and J lost 2, with 10 bases in between. Looked up from germline, CDR1 is KGHSH and CDR2 is LQKENI. The CDR3 sequence: CASSPSTAQETQYF. In nucleotides, the CDR3 is TGTGCCAGCTCACCTTCAACAGCACAAGAGACCCAGTACTTC.

The rearrangement uses TRBV19 and TRBJ1-2; 8 nucleotides align to TRBD1. J was trimmed by 4 bases and V by 4 bases; bases with no gene match: 5. The V gene's germline CDR1 is LNHDA and CDR2 SQIVND (reference sequence). There are 14 residues in the CDR3. The CDR3 spells CASSTPGQAYGYTF. The CDR3 DNA sequence: TGTGCCAGTAGTACCCCGGGACAGGCCTATGGCTACACCTTC.

CDR3 sequence: CASSFREGGYEQYF. CDR3 in DNA: TGCGCCAGCAGCTTCAGGGAGGGGGGCTACGAGCAGTACTTC. V and J are TRBV5-1 and TRBJ2-7, with a tentative D call TRBD2 (7 bases). CDR1 is SGHRS, CDR2 YFSETQ, per germline. The CDR3 loop spans 14 amino acids. The V and J ends lost 2 bases and 3 bases respectively, with 12 bases between them. Variable domain in full (rest from reference TRBV5-1 and TRBJ2-7): KAGVTQTPRYLIKTRGQQVTLSCSPISGHRSVSWYQQTPGQGLQFLFEYFSETQRNKGNFPGRFSGRQFSNSRSEMNVSTLELGDSALYLCASSFREGGYEQYFGPGTRLTVT.

The chain combines TRBV30 with TRBJ1-5; 9 bases are a match to TRBD1. V shed 3 bases and J 5 bases; nucleotides not matched to a gene: 8. The CDR3 extends over 15 amino acids. CDR1 GTSNPN and CDR2 SVGIG come from the germline V gene (reference sequence). CDR3 amino acids: CAWSVGQGSDQPQHF. CDR3 DNA: TGTGCCTGGAGCGTGGGACAGGGATCGGATCAGCCCCAGCATTTT.

A few counts support this clone. The chain combines TRBV28 with TRBJ1-5; 10 nucleotides line up with TRBD1. V was pared by 6 bases and J by 0 bases, with 2 bases of the junction left unmatched. Germline-derived CDR1 and CDR2 are MDHEN and SYDVKM. This CDR3 spans 15 amino acids. CDR3 loop: CASRGQGFSNQPQHF. The CDR3 DNA reads TGTGCCAGCAGGGGACAGGGGTTTAGCAATCAGCCCCAGCATTTT.

This chain links TRBV18 with TRBJ1-6; 8 positions match TRBD1. The trim removed 3 bases at V and 8 bases at J, leaving 3 bases unmatched. The CDR3 covers 14 residues. CDR1 is KGHSH, CDR2 LQKENI, per germline. CDR3 sequence (DNA): TGTGCCAGCTCACCCTTGGACAGGGATTCACCCCTCCACTTT. Its protein is CASSPLDRDSPLHF.

This clone was recorded once. In nucleotides, the CDR3 is TGTGCCAGCAGCCCCAGGGGACGTGAAAAACTGTTTTTT. Its translation: CASSPRGREKLFF. The chain carries TRBV19 and TRBJ1-4; D might be TRBD1 (6 bases). CDR1 is LNHDA, CDR2 SQIVND, per germline (reference sequence). CDR3 length equals 13 residues. The V gene lost 9 bases and the J gene lost 7 bases, with 15 bases spanning the gap.

The J gene is TRBJ1-1, the V gene TRBV11-2; no firm D call. Trimming pared 3 bases from V and 1 base from J, leaving 9 bases between. The CDR3 is made up of 14 amino acids. Germline V CDR1 and CDR2: SGHAT, FQNNGV. CDR3: CASSFRSPNTEAFF. The CDR3 nucleotides are TGTGCCAGCAGCTTTCGGTCCCCGAACACTGAAGCTTTCTTT.

This clone showed up just a few times. In nucleotides, the CDR3 is TGTGCCTGGAGTGAAGAGGCCTTGGAGCCCCAGCATTTT. Its protein is CAWSEEALEPQHF. The chain employs TRBV30 and TRBJ1-5, with D hard to call. There are 13 residues in the CDR3. Germline CDR1 GTSNPN, CDR2 SVGIG (reference sequence). Trimming removed 1 base at V and 8 bases at J, with 12 bases between.

The rearrangement joins TRBV30 to TRBJ1-4, with a weak D call TRBD1 (6 bases). This CDR3 region has 17 residues. V was shortened by 0 bases and J by 7 bases, with 21 bases between the two germline ends. The germline CDR1 and CDR2 sequences are GTSNPN and SVGIG (reference sequence). This CDR3 is CAWSVPRDTGIREKLFF. CDR3 sequence (DNA): TGTGCCTGGAGTGTTCCCCGGGATACAGGGATCCGTGAAAAACTGTTTTTT.